This entry lists 15 T cell receptor beta chains sequenced from one sample in a study of post-analysis software for immune sequencing data (dated by TCRdb to the mid-2010s). What the research found in general, with its limitations: Four to six TRBV segments, including TRBV5-6, TRBV5-1 and TRBV20-1, were significantly more frequent in patients than controls.

The method behind the library was PCR. The instrument given in TCRdb is Illumina HiSeq 2500. To reduce PCR and sequencing biases, unique molecular identifiers were incorporated into the TCR beta cDNA libraries. TCRdb ran its own pipeline on the public reads, namely fastp trimming at Q25 and MiXCR clone calling, and kept in-frame beta chains. A single entry per CDR3 protein holds the most common genes and DNA from its merged rows. The sample includes 450,000 to 700,000 distinct CDR3 sequences, with 40% to 50% observed a single time. Of the sample, under 2% is held by the ten largest clones. Their antigens are not known. Sequencing was done on a sample of blood. The receptors shown here come from a girl aged 5 to 17 with multiple sclerosis.

The chain uses TRBV9 and TRBJ2-3; tentative D call: TRBD2 (5 bases). Trimming left V 3 bases short and J 2 bases short, with 13 bases between. The germline gives CDR1 SGDLS, CDR2 YYNGEE. The CDR3 has 15 amino acids. Here the CDR3 DNA reads TGTGCCAGCAGCGCAGAATCGGGATACACAGATACGCAGTATTTT. Translating it yields CASSAESGYTDTQYF.

To note about this clonotype: Being one base from a much bigger clone, this may be a read error. J is TRBJ2-3 and V is TRBV29-1, with D hard to call. Germline V gene sequence: CDR1 SQVTM, CDR2 ANQGSEA. There are 14 residues in the CDR3. V was pared by 5 bases and J by 6 bases, with 18 bases between. CDR3 loop: CSVKGQAAPDTQYF. The CDR3 DNA follows: TGCAGCGTTAAAGGGCAGGCTGCTCCGGATACGCAGTATTTT.

There are a few counts of this clonotype. The CDR3 spells CASSLADLYEQYF. In DNA form, the CDR3 reads TGTGCCAGCAGCTTAGCTGACCTCTACGAGCAGTACTTC. The rearrangement links TRBV7-2 to TRBJ2-7; D unclear. With 0 bases removed from V and 3 bases from J, the gap between germline ends came to 6 bases. CDR1 and CDR2 from the germline V gene are SGHTA and FQGNSA. CDR3 length equals 13 residues.

The chain couples TRBV5-6 to TRBJ2-1; D gene uncertain. This CDR3 contains 15 residues. The germline V gene encodes CDR1 SGHDT and CDR2 YYEEEE. Trimming removed 3 bases from V and 1 base from J, with 11 bases in between. CDR3 protein: CASSSRPDSYNEQFF. CDR3 bases: TGTGCCAGCAGCTCGCGACCCGATTCCTACAATGAGCAGTTCTTC.

The V call is TRBV29-1, the J call TRBJ2-5; D is undetermined. The CDR3 sequence is 13 residues long. From germline, CDR1 is SQVTM and CDR2 ANQGSEA. Between the trimmed V and J ends, which lost 5 bases and 2 bases, there was a span of 12 bases. The CDR3 sequence is CSVKFVLQETQYF. CDR3 bases: TGCAGCGTTAAGTTCGTCCTTCAAGAGACCCAGTACTTC.

This clonotype has a single count. This chain connects TRBV6-1 to TRBJ1-2; no clear D gene. In germline, CDR1 is MNHNS, CDR2 SASEGT. Trimming shortened V by 6 bases and J by 6 bases, and 11 bases separated the two germline ends. There are 12 residues in the CDR3. CDR3 in amino acids: CASSLIRDGYTF. Here the CDR3 DNA reads TGTGCCAGCAGCCTGATCAGAGATGGCTACACCTTC.

The table lists this clonotype with a few counts. The chain employs TRBV3-1 and TRBJ1-4, with 9 nucleotides matching TRBD1. The V segment lost 0 bases and the J segment 4 bases; nucleotides outside the gene matches: 9. Germline CDR1 LGHDT, CDR2 YNNKEL (reference sequence). The CDR3 runs 18 residues. The CDR3 loop reads CASSQDPWTGEDNEKLFF. In DNA form, the CDR3 reads TGTGCCAGCAGCCAAGATCCCTGGACAGGGGAGGATAATGAAAAACTGTTTTTT.

V and J are TRBV20-1 and TRBJ1-2; no reliable D call. CDR3 size: 13 residues. Between the trimmed V and J ends, which lost 4 bases and 3 bases, there was a span of 12 bases. The germline V gene encodes CDR1 DFQATT and CDR2 SNEGSKA (reference sequence). CDR3 nucleotides: TGCAGTGCTATGCCCGGGCAGGACTATGGCTACACCTTC. Protein: CSAMPGQDYGYTF.

This clonotype occurred a few times. This sequence joins TRBV6-6 and TRBJ2-3; no clear D gene. Trimming removed 2 bases from V and 0 bases from J, with 9 bases in between. This CDR3 comprises 15 residues. The V gene's germline CDR1 is MNHNY and CDR2 SVGAGI (reference sequence). The CDR3 reads CASSYPVKSTDTQYF. For the CDR3, the DNA is TGTGCCAGCAGTTACCCCGTCAAGAGCACAGATACGCAGTATTTT.

This chain uses TRBV3-1 with TRBJ2-1; TRBD1 agrees at 10 bases. Germline V gene sequence: CDR1 LGHDT, CDR2 YNNKEL (reference sequence). The CDR3 has 16 residues. V lost 4 bases and J lost 3; bases outside the gene matches: 6. DNA of the CDR3: TGTGCCAGCAGCCCCGGGGGACAGGGGAACTACAATGAGCAGTTCTTC. Its translation is CASSPGGQGNYNEQFF.

This rearrangement joins TRBV5-1 to TRBJ2-3, with 8 bases that match TRBD2. The CDR3 contains 16 residues. The V and J ends lost 0 bases and 1 base, in that order; junction bases with no gene match: 4. Germline-derived CDR1 and CDR2 are SGHRS and YFSETQ. The CDR3, as DNA: TGCGCCAGCAGCTTGGCCTTTAGCGGGGGCACAGATACGCAGTATTTT. The encoded protein is CASSLAFSGGTDTQYF.

The chain combines TRBV20-1 with TRBJ2-5; TRBD1 matches 7 bases. This CDR3 comprises 13 residues. In germline, CDR1 is DFQATT, CDR2 SNEGSKA (reference sequence). V trimming: 4 bases; J trimming: 5 bases; junction bases outside the gene matches: 7. CDR3 DNA: TGCAGTGCTAAGTGGACAGGCCGGGAGACCCAGTACTTC. It specifies CSAKWTGRETQYF.

The table lists this clonotype with a few counts. The chain combines TRBV12-3 or TRBV12-4 with TRBJ1-1; no reliable D call. The CDR3 loop spans 13 amino acids. Trimming cost V 5 bases and J 5 bases, with 12 bases left between them. The CDR3 region is CASSLTGRTEAFF. The CDR3 nucleotides read TGTGCCAGCAGTCTGACGGGGAGGACTGAAGCTTTCTTT.

For the CDR3, the DNA is TGTGCCAGCAGCTTAGGTACGAGAATCCGCGAGCAGTACTTC. This gives the protein CASSLGTRIREQYF. This rearrangement joins TRBV7-2 to TRBJ2-7; D unresolved. Germline CDR1 and CDR2: SGHTA and FQGNSA. This CDR3 has 14 residues. Trimming removed 1 base at V and 6 bases at J, with 13 bases between.

CDR3 sequence reads: CASTGFDSYNEQFF. The CDR3 region has the DNA TGTGCCAGCACCGGATTTGACAGTTACAATGAGCAGTTCTTC. The gene calls are TRBV7-9 and TRBJ2-1, with D perhaps TRBD1 (5 bases). Trimming removed 7 bases at V and 4 bases at J, with 14 bases between. The V gene's germline CDR1 is SEHNR and CDR2 FQNEAQ (reference sequence). CDR3 length: 14 residues.